The 26 T cell receptor beta chains presented below share a single source sample, sequenced in a study of T cell responses to AZD1222 COVID-19 vaccine. Clones were read by immunoSEQ multiplex PCR, and TCRdb kept only the in-frame ones, dropping some. The sample consists of about 150,000 clones, 90% of them appearing once. The starting material was peripheral blood, obtained on day 0 of AZD1222 vaccination. The receptors derive from an adult in good health.

The V call is TRBV2, the J call TRBJ2-5; D is uncertain. Germline lookup yields CDR1 SNHLY and CDR2 FYNNEI. The ends were cut back, 6 bases at V and 2 bases at J, with 16 bases in the middle. This CDR3 is built from 15 residues. The CDR3 spells CASSDRITQQETQYF. CDR3 in DNA: TGTGCCAGCAGCGACCGGATTACCCAACAAGAGACCCAGTACTTC.

The chain is built from TRBV7-9 and TRBJ1-5; the D is unclear. V was shortened by 2 bases and J by 0 bases, with 11 bases between the two germline ends. The CDR3 runs 16 residues. Germline values: CDR1 SEHNR, CDR2 FQNEAQ (reference sequence). The CDR3 here is CASSLFRGYSNQPQHF. The DNA of the CDR3 is TGTGCCAGCAGCTTATTTCGGGGTTATAGCAATCAGCCCCAGCATTTT. The full variable domain, in which reference TRBV7-9 and TRBJ1-5 provide the parts outside the CDR3, is DTGVSQNPRHKITKRGQNVTFRCDPISEHNRLYWYRQTLGQGPEFLTYFQNEAQLEKSRLLSDRFSAERPKGSFSTLEIQRTEQGDSAMYLCASSLFRGYSNQPQHFGDGTRLSIL.

The chain recombines TRBV4-2 with TRBJ1-5; 10 bases match TRBD1. Germline V CDR1 and CDR2: LGHNA, YNFKEQ. V lost 4 bases to trimming and J lost 6 bases; unmatched junction nucleotides: 3. The CDR3 is made up of 14 amino acids. The CDR3 DNA sequence: TGTGCCAGCAGCCCCCGGACAGGGGGTCAGCCCCAGCATTTT. Translation: CASSPRTGGQPQHF.

This sequence joins TRBV5-8 and TRBJ1-1; the D is unclear. Trimming removed 3 bases from V and 4 bases from J, with 13 bases in between. Looked up from germline, CDR1 is SGHTS and CDR2 is YDEGEE. The CDR3 extends over 14 amino acids. The CDR3 here is CASSSRLLGTEAFF. The DNA of the CDR3 is TGTGCCAGCAGCTCCCGTTTGCTGGGCACTGAAGCTTTCTTT.

A single count supports this clone. The chain uses TRBV29-1 and TRBJ1-1; 9 bases are a match to TRBD1. The CDR3 is made up of 14 amino acids. Unmatched junction bases numbered 6, after V lost 0 bases and J lost 7 bases. The germline gives CDR1 SQVTM, CDR2 ANQGSEA. The CDR3 DNA reads TGCAGCGTTGAAGATTGGACAGGGGTGGTTGAAGCTTTCTTT. Its translation is CSVEDWTGVVEAFF.

This clone came up once. This chain uses TRBV28 with TRBJ1-1; a weak D match, TRBD1 (6 bases). There are 12 residues in the CDR3. Germline V gene lookup returns CDR1 MDHEN and CDR2 SYDVKM. V lost 3 bases and J lost 7, with 9 bases in between. The CDR3 sequence is CASSLGALEAFF. The CDR3 DNA reads as TGTGCCAGCAGTTTGGGGGCCCTTGAAGCTTTCTTT.

The chain joins TRBV5-1 to TRBJ2-7; 10 bases fit TRBD2. After removal of 0 bases from V and 4 bases from J, the junction contained 13 bases not matched to a gene. In germline, CDR1 is SGHRS, CDR2 YFSETQ. The CDR3 is made up of 18 amino acids. The CDR3 region has the DNA TGCGCCAGCAGCTTGGCCGGTAGCGGGAGGAGGGTTGATTACGAGCAGTACTTC. The encoded protein is CASSLAGSGRRVDYEQYF.

The chain is built from TRBV5-4 and TRBJ2-5; D is perhaps TRBD2 (6 bases). The CDR3 totals 16 residues. Trimming cost V 0 bases and J 4 bases, with 16 bases left between them. Looked up from germline, CDR1 is SGHNT and CDR2 is YYREEE (reference sequence). CDR3 residues: CASSLAIGSGGETQYF. CDR3 nucleotides: TGTGCCAGCAGCTTGGCCATCGGGAGTGGTGGAGAGACCCAGTACTTC.

The chain joins TRBV28 to TRBJ1-5, with no clear D. Between the trimmed V and J ends, which lost 6 bases and 4 bases, there was a span of 10 bases. The CDR3 sequence is 13 residues long. Looked up from germline, CDR1 is MDHEN and CDR2 is SYDVKM. DNA for the CDR3: TGTGCCAGCAGGATATCGTGGAATCAGCCCCAGCATTTT. Its protein product is CASRISWNQPQHF.

The rearrangement joins TRBV18 to TRBJ1-1; D not certain. CDR1 is KGHSH and CDR2 is LQKENI in the germline V gene. V was clipped by 2 bases and J by 3 bases, with 4 bases between them. This CDR3 is 12 amino acids long. Written as DNA, the CDR3 is TGTGCCAGCTCACCAGGTTACACTGAAGCTTTCTTT. This encodes CASSPGYTEAFF.

The J gene is TRBJ2-7, the V gene TRBV28; D is possibly TRBD2 (5 bases). V dropped 7 bases and J dropped 3 bases, with 7 bases sitting between them. This CDR3 contains 11 residues. Germline V gene sequence: CDR1 MDHEN, CDR2 SYDVKM. CDR3 coding DNA: TGTGCCAGCACGACTAACTACGAGCAGTACTTC. As protein: CASTTNYEQYF. The variable domain in full, with the rest retrieved from reference TRBV28 and TRBJ2-7, is DVKVTQSSRYLVKRTGEKVFLECVQDMDHENMFWYRQDPGLGLRLIYFSYDVKMKEKGDIPEGYSVSREKKERFSLILESASTNQTSMYLCASTTNYEQYFGPGTRLTVT.

The chain uses TRBV6-1 and TRBJ1-6; tentative D call: TRBD1 (6 bases). The CDR3 loop spans 16 amino acids. CDR1 and CDR2 (germline): MNHNS, SASEGT. The V end was cut by 0 bases, the J end by 2 bases, with 8 bases between. CDR3 nucleotides: TGTGCCAGCAGTGAAGCGGCAGGGGCCTATAATTCACCCCTCCACTTT. Translation gives CASSEAAGAYNSPLHF.

The J gene is TRBJ2-3, the V gene TRBV5-1; 10 nucleotides align to TRBD2. V shed 6 bases and J 2 bases; nucleotides not matched to a gene: 12. From germline, CDR1 is SGHRS and CDR2 YFSETQ. There are 17 residues in the CDR3. DNA of the CDR3: TGCGCCAGCAAGGGTAGCGGGAGGACTACCCCCACAGATACGCAGTATTTT. Protein product: CASKGSGRTTPTDTQYF.

The chain uses TRBV9 and TRBJ2-7; D ambiguous. V dropped 0 bases and J dropped 6 bases, with 10 bases sitting between them. This CDR3 contains 13 residues. Per the germline V gene, CDR1 is SGDLS and CDR2 is YYNGEE. The CDR3 here is CASSVVVKGEQYF. The DNA for the CDR3 is TGTGCCAGCAGCGTAGTGGTTAAGGGCGAGCAGTACTTC.

V usage is TRBV2 and J usage is TRBJ1-1, with 11 bases matching TRBD1. Germline V gene lookup returns CDR1 SNHLY and CDR2 FYNNEI. The CDR3 consists of 19 residues. The ends lost 10 bases at V and 0 bases at J; junction bases unmatched: 19. The CDR3 is CATTEEGQGAFRMNTEAFF. The DNA of the CDR3 is TGTGCCACCACCGAGGAAGGACAGGGGGCATTCAGGATGAACACTGAAGCTTTCTTT.

V is TRBV10-3 and J is TRBJ2-2; 7 bases are shared with TRBD2. After removal of 5 bases from V and 5 bases from J, the junction contained 5 bases not matched to a gene. The CDR3 is 14 residues long. CDR1 is ENHRY and CDR2 is SYGVKD in the germline V gene. CDR3 protein: CAISPGGPTGELFF. DNA for the CDR3: TGTGCCATCAGTCCGGGAGGCCCAACCGGGGAGCTGTTTTTT.

The chain is built from TRBV28 and TRBJ1-2, with no clear D. Germline V gene sequence: CDR1 MDHEN, CDR2 SYDVKM. V was pared by 6 bases and J by 7 bases, with 12 bases between. The CDR3 totals 12 residues. The CDR3 spells CASREASRGYTF. As DNA, the CDR3 is TGTGCCAGCAGGGAGGCTTCCCGTGGCTACACCTTC.

V is TRBV7-9 and J is TRBJ2-1; D may be TRBD1 or TRBD2 (5 bases each). This CDR3 contains 13 residues. Germline V lookup: CDR1 SEHNR, CDR2 FQNEAQ (reference sequence). V was trimmed by 5 bases and J by 4 bases, leaving 9 bases between them. The CDR3 DNA reads as TGTGCCAGCAGCACGGGGCTGTACAATGAGCAGTTCTTC. Encoded protein: CASSTGLYNEQFF.

The chain combines TRBV7-6 with TRBJ2-7, with 8 bases fitting TRBD2. The CDR3 spans 15 residues. Germline CDR1 is SGHVS and CDR2 is FNYEAQ. Trimming removed 0 bases from V and 3 bases from J; junction bases left unmatched: 4. The CDR3 is CASSLAGLADYEQYF. The DNA for the CDR3 is TGTGCCAGCAGCTTAGCAGGACTAGCAGACTACGAGCAGTACTTC.

J is TRBJ1-6 and V is TRBV7-3; possibly TRBD1 for D (5 bases). The CDR3 consists of 15 residues. Trimming pared 5 bases from V and 1 base from J, leaving 9 bases between. Germline lookup yields CDR1 SGHTA and CDR2 FQGTGA. The CDR3 sequence: CASSLGRSYNSPLHF. The CDR3 nucleotides read TGTGCCAGCAGCCTGGGACGTTCCTATAATTCACCCCTCCACTTT.

The chain employs TRBV28 and TRBJ2-1; the match to TRBD2 covers 8 bases. There are 14 residues in the CDR3. The V segment lost 5 bases and the J segment 3 bases; nucleotides outside the gene matches: 3. Germline V gene data show CDR1 as MDHEN and CDR2 as SYDVKM. CDR3 coding DNA: TGTGCCAGCAGTCAAGCGGGAGACTACAATGAGCAGTTCTTC. Its protein product is CASSQAGDYNEQFF.

The V call is TRBV7-2, the J call TRBJ1-5; the D gene is possibly TRBD1 (6 bases). Trimming removed 1 base at V and 5 bases at J, with 9 bases between. Germline V gives CDR1 SGHTA, CDR2 FQGNSA. This CDR3 is 14 amino acids long. The CDR3 region is CASSLGGPHQPQHF. For the CDR3, the DNA is TGTGCCAGCAGCTTAGGGGGGCCGCATCAGCCCCAGCATTTT. The full variable domain, in which reference TRBV7-2 and TRBJ1-5 provide the parts outside the CDR3, is GAGVSQSPSNKVTEKGKDVELRCDPISGHTALYWYRQSLGQGLEFLIYFQGNSAPDKSGLPSDRFSAERTGGSVSTLTIQRTQQEDSAVYLCASSLGGPHQPQHFGDGTRLSIL.

V usage is TRBV5-1 and J usage is TRBJ1-3; D is uncertain. V was trimmed by 0 bases and J by 0 bases, leaving 10 bases between them. This CDR3 is 16 amino acids long. Germline-derived CDR1 and CDR2 are SGHRS and YFSETQ. The CDR3 loop is CASSLDGRLSGNTIYF. CDR3 sequence (DNA): TGCGCCAGCAGCTTGGATGGACGTCTCTCTGGAAACACCATATATTTT. The full variable domain, with the rest looked up from reference TRBV5-1 and TRBJ1-3, is KAGVTQTPRYLIKTRGQQVTLSCSPISGHRSVSWYQQTPGQGLQFLFEYFSETQRNKGNFPGRFSGRQFSNSRSEMNVSTLELGDSALYLCASSLDGRLSGNTIYFGEGSWLTVV.

The chain is built from TRBV7-9 and TRBJ2-3, with D perhaps TRBD1 or TRBD2 (6 bases each). The V end was cut by 4 bases, the J end by 2 bases, with 13 bases between. The CDR3 covers 15 residues. CDR1 and CDR2 from the germline V gene are SEHNR and FQNEAQ (reference sequence). The CDR3 loop reads CASSSLGGSTDTQYF. CDR3 nucleotides: TGTGCCAGCAGCTCGCTAGGGGGGTCCACAGATACGCAGTATTTT. The variable domain in full, completed from reference TRBV7-9 and TRBJ2-3, reads DTGVSQNPRHKITKRGQNVTFRCDPISEHNRLYWYRQTLGQGPEFLTYFQNEAQLEKSRLLSDRFSAERPKGSFSTLEIQRTEQGDSAMYLCASSSLGGSTDTQYFGPGTRLTVL.

The chain recombines TRBV27 with TRBJ2-4; 9 nucleotides align to TRBD1. CDR1 and CDR2 (germline): MNHEY, SMNVEV (reference sequence). The CDR3 covers 16 residues. V lost 5 bases to trimming and J lost 1 base; unmatched junction nucleotides: 6. The CDR3 DNA reads as TGTGCCAGCAGTCCACAGGGGGCGGGTGCCAAAAACATTCAGTACTTC. Residues: CASSPQGAGAKNIQYF.

This clone is a singleton in its sample. This rearrangement joins TRBV28 to TRBJ2-3; 7 bases align to TRBD2. V trimming: 5 bases; J trimming: 1 base; junction bases outside the gene matches: 6. The germline V gene has CDR1 MDHEN and CDR2 SYDVKM. The CDR3 spans 15 residues. The CDR3 bases are TGTGCCAGCAGTCAGGTCCGGGGGGGCACAGATACGCAGTATTTT. Translation gives CASSQVRGGTDTQYF.